The 14 T cell receptor beta chains below come from one sample, sequenced in a study of T cell repertoires in cytomegalovirus infection. TCRdb reprocessed the reads via MiXCR and lists one record per CDR3 protein. The table shows about 180,000 distinct CDR3 sequences, with over 13% occurring only once. Sample: PBMCs. These receptors originate from a human donor in good health (CMV status not recorded). Some clones in this sample may be carry-over from other donors' samples.

V is TRBV28 and J is TRBJ1-5; 7 bases agree with TRBD1. The length of the CDR3 is 14 residues. V lost 6 bases to trimming and J lost 6 bases; unmatched junction nucleotides: 8. CDR1 and CDR2 (germline): MDHEN, SYDVKM. CDR3 region: CASSGGQKVQPQHF. The CDR3 nucleotides are TGTGCCAGCAGCGGGGGACAGAAAGTTCAGCCCCAGCATTTT.

This clonotype was seen at least ten times. The chain couples TRBV3-1 to TRBJ2-7; TRBD1 agrees at 7 bases. The J segment lost 0 bases and the V segment lost 2 bases, leaving 10 bases of the junction unmatched. Germline lookup yields CDR1 LGHDT and CDR2 YNNKEL (reference sequence). This CDR3 spans 17 amino acids. The chain's CDR3 is CASSQSGPGTASYEQYF. As DNA, the CDR3 is TGTGCCAGCAGCCAATCCGGCCCCGGGACAGCCTCCTACGAGCAGTACTTC.

This clonotype was counted only a few times. The rearrangement uses TRBV9 and TRBJ2-1, with D possibly matching TRBD2 (6 bases). Looked up from germline, CDR1 is SGDLS and CDR2 is YYNGEE. This CDR3 has 14 residues. With 4 bases removed from V and 8 bases from J, the gap between germline ends came to 16 bases. The CDR3 coding sequence is TGTGCCAGCAGCCCAAGCGGGCGGTATCATGAGCAGTTCTTC. Translated: CASSPSGRYHEQFF.

This chain joins TRBV2 and TRBJ2-7; D is unresolved. Trimming took off 7 bases at V and 0 bases at J, with 10 bases between the two ends. Germline CDR1 SNHLY, CDR2 FYNNEI. This CDR3 is built from 13 residues. The CDR3 sequence is CASNSLSSYEQYF. The CDR3 region has the DNA TGTGCCAGCAATTCACTTAGCTCCTACGAGCAGTACTTC.

This clonotype was detected only a few times. The rearrangement joins TRBV5-1 to TRBJ1-3; D call uncertain. There are 15 residues in the CDR3. The germline V gene has CDR1 SGHRS and CDR2 YFSETQ. The V end was cut by 0 bases, the J end by 0 bases, with 7 bases between. CDR3 nucleotides: TGCGCCAGCAGCTTGGACGGGATCTCTGGAAACACCATATATTTT. Amino acid sequence: CASSLDGISGNTIYF.

This clonotype was seen ten or more times. Sequence at one end of the junction differs from germline and may be a read error. The rearrangement uses TRBV5-1 and TRBJ1-5; 7 bases are shared with TRBD1. The CDR3 is made up of 14 amino acids. Per the germline V gene, CDR1 is SGHRS and CDR2 is YFSETQ. The chain's CDR3 is CASSLEGGNQPQHF. The DNA for the CDR3 is TGTGCCAGCAGCTTAGAAGGGGGCAACCAGCCCCAGCATTTT.

This clonotype appeared many times. The CDR3 loop reads CASSQHSGLTVGETQYF. CDR3 coding DNA: TGCGCCAGCAGCCAGCATTCCGGGCTCACGGTGGGGGAGACCCAGTACTTC. The chain couples TRBV4-1 to TRBJ2-5; D is ambiguous. Germline loops: CDR1 MGHRA, CDR2 YSYEKL. The ends were cut back, 3 bases at V and 5 bases at J, with 22 bases in the middle. The CDR3 covers 17 residues.

This clonotype turned up a few times. The chain couples TRBV12-5 to TRBJ2-6; 8 nucleotides line up with TRBD1. Germline lookup yields CDR1 LGHNT and CDR2 FRNRAP. This CDR3 contains 17 residues. J gave up 0 bases and V 6 bases, and 7 bases lay outside the gene matches. CDR3 in amino acids: CASGPIGTGSGANVLTF. The CDR3 bases are TGTGCTAGTGGCCCAATCGGGACAGGCTCTGGGGCCAACGTCCTGACTTTC.

The V and J genes are TRBV20-1 and TRBJ2-3; D ambiguous. CDR3 size: 12 residues. Germline assignment: CDR1 DFQATT and CDR2 SNEGSKA (reference sequence). The ends were cut back, 7 bases at V and 4 bases at J, with 12 bases in the middle. CDR3 DNA sequence: TGCAGTGGGGTCAGGTCGCCAGATACGCAGTATTTT. This encodes CSGVRSPDTQYF.

There are many counts of this clonotype. V is TRBV7-8 and J is TRBJ1-1; TRBD1 might be the D (5 bases). Per germline, CDR1 SGHVS and CDR2 FQNEAQ. CDR3 length: 14 amino acids. V lost 0 bases, J lost 8 bases, and 13 bases lay in between. The CDR3 loop reads CASSLARGLQEAFF. CDR3 sequence (DNA): TGTGCCAGCAGCTTAGCGCGGGGACTCCAAGAAGCTTTCTTT.

This clonotype was counted only a few times. The chain combines TRBV19 with TRBJ2-7; TRBD1 aligns across 9 bases. CDR3 length: 15 amino acids. V lost 3 bases, J lost 2 bases, and 5 bases stayed unmatched. Germline loops: CDR1 LNHDA, CDR2 SQIVND (reference sequence). The CDR3 protein is CASSIVGQGPYEQYF. CDR3 bases: TGTGCCAGTAGTATTGTGGGACAGGGACCCTACGAGCAGTACTTC.

This clonotype was seen only a few times. The chain combines TRBV7-9 with TRBJ1-2, with TRBD1 matching 7 bases. The J segment lost 4 bases and the V segment lost 5 bases, leaving 7 bases of the junction unmatched. The CDR3 runs 14 residues. CDR1 and CDR2 from the germline V gene are SEHNR and FQNEAQ (reference sequence). This CDR3 is CASSKKGAGYGYTF. As DNA, the CDR3 is TGTGCCAGCAGCAAAAAGGGGGCCGGCTATGGCTACACCTTC.

This clonotype appeared many times. The chain has TRBV6-1 and TRBJ1-2; 8 nucleotides match TRBD1. The J segment lost 2 bases and the V segment lost 5 bases, leaving 7 bases of the junction unmatched. The V gene's germline CDR1 is MNHNS and CDR2 SASEGT. The length of the CDR3 is 15 residues. The CDR3 loop is CASSNPNRGNYGYTF. The CDR3 DNA reads TGTGCCAGCAGTAACCCTAACAGGGGGAACTATGGCTACACCTTC.

This clonotype was counted a few times. The chain couples TRBV7-3 to TRBJ2-1; 10 bases fit TRBD2. Germline V lookup: CDR1 SGHTA, CDR2 FQGTGA. The CDR3 runs to 14 residues. The V segment lost 5 bases and the J segment 10 bases; nucleotides outside the gene matches: 8. The CDR3 loop is CASSRAGGPGEQFF. The DNA of the CDR3 is TGTGCCAGCAGCCGAGCGGGGGGGCCGGGGGAGCAGTTCTTC.